This T cell receptor beta chain was recovered during a study of Graves' ophthalmopathy and Graves' hyperthyroidism (dated by TCRdb to about 2018). Notes on the research overall: Peripheral blood was collected before any treatment was given, at the time of initial diagnosis. In more than five hyperthyroidism patients, the T-cell repertoires found in thyroid tissue were compared with those found in blood. Following sample collection, hyperthyroidism patients were given methimazole at a starting dose of 30 mg daily, and ophthalmopathy patients were given high-dose intravenous methylprednisolone. An independent validation cohort was composed of approximately 18 hyperthyroidism patients and about 16 patients who later progressed from hyperthyroidism to ophthalmopathy. The study used signatures of the TCR beta repertoire to tell Graves' ophthalmopathy apart from Graves' hyperthyroidism and to predict which patients would progress to ophthalmopathy. A discovery set of about a hundred patients (under 45 ophthalmopathy, 57 stable hyperthyroidism) was enrolled to explore V-J signatures distinguishing ophthalmopathy from hyperthyroidism. In total, approximately 140 blood samples were TCR-sequenced: 43 ophthalmopathy, approximately 75 hyperthyroidism and about 17 hyperthyroidism-to-ophthalmopathy patients. General conclusions and limits of the study: Most expanded thyroid clonotypes with a frequency above 0.001 also appeared in blood, which suggests that blood repertoires may reflect the immune response in the thyroid. Sample size was not predetermined statistically, and investigators were not blinded to group allocation. In validation, the model predicted ophthalmopathy progression with about 70% sensitivity and 72% to 80% specificity; 12 predicted patients were CT-confirmed with GO in a median of about 6.1 months. In cross-validation, the 13-signature model distinguished ophthalmopathy from stable hyperthyroidism with about 90% sensitivity and roughly 81% specificity, while in the test set the corresponding values were 80% and 75%.

TCR beta CDR3 regions were amplified from RNA transcripts for repertoire sequencing. HTBI primers and the Qiagen OneStep RT-PCR kit were used in a first-round RT-PCR, which was followed by a second-round multiplex PCR, size selection and purification. Sequencing of the libraries was carried out on an Illumina HiSeq2000 in paired-end mode with 100 bp reads. The source study handled its data this way. SOAPnuke was used to process the reads, removing any read that contained adapters or uncalled bases, had a mean Phred below 15, or lacked an exact match to the constant primer or identifier. COPE v1.2.5 was used to merge the high-quality paired reads. Unique nucleotide sequences were defined as clonotypes and aligned to IMGT TRB V, D and J references using MiTCR v1.1. The analysis was limited to V-J combinations with a frequency above 0.0001, which together covered 99.2% of the repertoires. For each V-J combination, a TCR clonal expansion and chaos score was defined as the ratio of F50 clonal expansion to chaos observed in the TCRdist matrix. Features were reduced by Welch's t-statistics and random forest to 10 to 15 V-J combinations, which fed a naive Bayes classifier. The Morisita-Horn index was used to measure how similar the thyroid and blood repertoires were. TCRdb applied fastp at Q25 and MiXCR to the public reads, then kept only in-frame beta chains. Rows with one shared CDR3 protein collapse into an entry with the most common genes and DNA. These V and J calls are TCRdb output, not the study's own analysis. A total of 200,000 to 300,000 distinct CDR3 sequences appear in this sample, 45% to 55% of them only once. In total, the top ten clones hold about 45% of the sample.

V sheds 0 bases and J sheds 6 bases, leaving 11 bases between their ends. The germline V gene yields WSHSY for CDR1 and SAAADI for CDR2. From the cysteine through the phenylalanine, the CDR3 covers 14 amino acids. This entry keeps only the CDR3 DNA: 42 bases, framed from base 1. Ophthalmopathy patients were characterized by moderately to severely active disease, a Clinical Activity Score of at least 3, a NOSPECS grade of at least 4, and a disease duration under 3 months. Patients were excluded if they had other autoimmune diseases, uncontrolled infections, pregnancy or lactation. Diagnosis was based on clinical symptoms, serum thyroxine, TRAb, thyroid ultrasound and orbital computed tomography. Ficoll-Paque density gradient centrifugation was used to isolate PBMCs from 9.5 to 10 ml of fresh peripheral blood. Total RNA was extracted with Trizol reagent and quality-checked on an Agilent 2100 Bioanalyzer.

Remarks on this clonotype: It has no known antigen specificity. Nothing much larger sits one base from this clone, and base qualities are not available.

The sequenced sample consisted of peripheral blood. The TCR comes from an adult man with Graves' ophthalmopathy. The chain is assembled from TRBV10-2 and TRBJ1-2, with the identity of the D gene unclear. DNA sequence: TGCGCCAGCAGTGAGTCTTCGACTGAAGATGGCTACACCTTC. This translates into CASSESSTEDGYTF.